What follows describes a single TCR beta chain. The antigen remains unidentified. Documented treatment: oral pan-JAK inhibitor, 5-10 mg twice daily. Lesional scalp punch biopsies and peripheral blood came from alopecia areata patients. These data belong to a study of CD8+ T cells in alopecia areata. General study findings and limits: Scalp repertoires also include resident alphabeta T cells from normal skin.

TCR sequencing used cDNA made by reverse transcription of extracted RNA. Data came from immunoSEQ multiplex PCR; TCRdb stores just in-frame clones and leaves some out. The data contain approximately 170,000 clones, 50% to 65% of them singletons. The sequence came from a human donor with alopecia areata. This material consisted of CD4+ T cells sorted from blood, taken at week 24, from a patient treated with tofacitinib.

This CDR3 is CASARGDGYTF. The CDR3 nucleotides are TGTGCCTCCGCCCGGGGGGACGGCTACACCTTC. V and J are TRBV30 and TRBJ1-2; D might be TRBD1 (5 bases). Deletions cut 7 bases from V and 8 bases from J, with 14 bases between. The V gene's germline CDR1 is GTSNPN and CDR2 SVGIG (reference sequence). The CDR3 is 11 residues long.